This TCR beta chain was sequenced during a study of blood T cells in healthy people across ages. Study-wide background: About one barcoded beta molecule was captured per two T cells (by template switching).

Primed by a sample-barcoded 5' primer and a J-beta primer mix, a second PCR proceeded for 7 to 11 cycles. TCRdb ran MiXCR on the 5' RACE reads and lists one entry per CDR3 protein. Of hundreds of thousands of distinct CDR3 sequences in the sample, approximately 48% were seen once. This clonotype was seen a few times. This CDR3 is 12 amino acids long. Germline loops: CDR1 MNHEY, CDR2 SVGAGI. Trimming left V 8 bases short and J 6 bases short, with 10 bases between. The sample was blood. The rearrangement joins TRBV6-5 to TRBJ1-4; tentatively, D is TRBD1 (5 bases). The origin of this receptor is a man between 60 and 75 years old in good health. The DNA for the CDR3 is TGTGCCAGCGGCAGGGTGTATGAAAAACTGTTTTTT. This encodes CASGRVYEKLFF.